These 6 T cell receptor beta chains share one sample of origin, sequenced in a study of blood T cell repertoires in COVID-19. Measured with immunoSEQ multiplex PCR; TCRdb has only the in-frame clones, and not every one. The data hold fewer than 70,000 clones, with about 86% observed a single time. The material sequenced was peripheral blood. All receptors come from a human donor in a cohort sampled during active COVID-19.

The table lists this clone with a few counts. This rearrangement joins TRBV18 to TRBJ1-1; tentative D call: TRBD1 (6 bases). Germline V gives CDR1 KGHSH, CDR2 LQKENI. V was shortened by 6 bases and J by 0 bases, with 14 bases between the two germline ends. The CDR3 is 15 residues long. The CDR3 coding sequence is TGTGCCAGCTCCCGAACAGGGACCATGAACACTGAAGCTTTCTTT. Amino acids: CASSRTGTMNTEAFF.

CDR3 nucleotides: TGTGCCAGCAGTTCCGACAGGACCTCCTACGAGCAGTACTTC. Protein: CASSSDRTSYEQYF. The chain links TRBV6-2 or TRBV6-3 to TRBJ2-7, with D possibly matching TRBD1 (6 bases). Looked up from germline, CDR1 is MNHEY and CDR2 is SVGEGT. The CDR3 spans 14 residues. V gave up 4 bases and J gave up 0 bases, with 10 bases separating them.

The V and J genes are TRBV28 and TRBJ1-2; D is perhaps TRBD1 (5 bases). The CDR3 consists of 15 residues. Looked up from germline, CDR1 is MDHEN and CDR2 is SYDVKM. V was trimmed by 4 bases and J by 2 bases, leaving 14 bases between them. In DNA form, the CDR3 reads TGTGCCAGCAGTTCCCCGACTGGGGGGAACTATGGCTACACCTTC. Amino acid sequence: CASSSPTGGNYGYTF.

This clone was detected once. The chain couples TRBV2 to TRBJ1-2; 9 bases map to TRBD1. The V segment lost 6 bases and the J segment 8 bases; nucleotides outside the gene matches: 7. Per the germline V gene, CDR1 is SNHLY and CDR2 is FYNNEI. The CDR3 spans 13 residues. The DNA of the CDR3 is TGTGCCAGCAGCCCAACAGGGGGCGGAGGCTACACCTTC. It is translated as CASSPTGGGGYTF. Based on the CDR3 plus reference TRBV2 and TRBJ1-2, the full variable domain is EPEVTQTPSHQVTQMGQEVILRCVPISNHLYFYWYRQILGQKVEFLVSFYNNEISEKSEIFDDQFSVERPDGSNFTLKIRSTKLEDSAMYFCASSPTGGGGYTFGSGTRLTVV.

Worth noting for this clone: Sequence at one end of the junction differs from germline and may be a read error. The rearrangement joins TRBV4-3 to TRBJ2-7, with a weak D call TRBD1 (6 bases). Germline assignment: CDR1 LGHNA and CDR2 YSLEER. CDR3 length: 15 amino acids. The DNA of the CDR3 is TGCGCCAGCAGTCAAGGACCCGCACAGGGCTACGAGCAGTACTTC. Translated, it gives CASSQGPAQGYEQYF.

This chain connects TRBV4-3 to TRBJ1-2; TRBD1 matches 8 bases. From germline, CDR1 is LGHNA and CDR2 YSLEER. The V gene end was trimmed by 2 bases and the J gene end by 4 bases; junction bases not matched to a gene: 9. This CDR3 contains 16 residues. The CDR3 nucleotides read TGCGCCAGCAGCCAAAAAGGGGGGACAGGTGCCTATGGCTACACCTTC. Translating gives CASSQKGGTGAYGYTF.